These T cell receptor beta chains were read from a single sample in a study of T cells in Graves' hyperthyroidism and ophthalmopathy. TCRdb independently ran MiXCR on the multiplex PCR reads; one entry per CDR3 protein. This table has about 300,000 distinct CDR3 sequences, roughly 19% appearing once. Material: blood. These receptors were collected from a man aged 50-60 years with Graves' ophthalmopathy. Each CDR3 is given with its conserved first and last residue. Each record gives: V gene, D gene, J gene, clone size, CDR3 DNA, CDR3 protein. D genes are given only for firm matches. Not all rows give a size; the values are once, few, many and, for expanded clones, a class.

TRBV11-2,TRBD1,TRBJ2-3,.,TGTGCCAGCAGCTTGCGGCCGGGACAGGGAGAATCAGATACGCAGTATTTT,CASSLRPGQGESDTQYF
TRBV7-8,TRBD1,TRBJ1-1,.,TGTGCCAGCAGCCCACCGGGACAGGCCATGAACACTGAAGCTTTCTTT,CASSPPGQAMNTEAFF
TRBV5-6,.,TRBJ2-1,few,TGTGCCAGCAGCTTGTACGGGAGTCTCGATGAGCAGTTCTTC,CASSLYGSLDEQFF
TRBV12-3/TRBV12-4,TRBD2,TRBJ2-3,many,TGTGCCAGCAGTTTCTGGCTAGCGGGTCGCACAGATACGCAGTATTTT,CASSFWLAGRTDTQYF
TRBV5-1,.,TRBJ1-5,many,TGCGCCAGCAGCTTAAGAGGGGAAGGACAGCCCCAGCATTTT,CASSLRGEGQPQHF
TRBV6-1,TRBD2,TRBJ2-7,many,TGTGCCAGCAGTGAAGGCAGTAGCGGGATCGACGAGCAGTACTTC,CASSEGSSGIDEQYF
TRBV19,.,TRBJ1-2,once,TGTGCCAGTAGTTCCCGGGCCCTCTTCTATGGCTACACCTTC,CASSSRALFYGYTF
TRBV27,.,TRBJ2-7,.,TGTGCCAGCAGGGGGGGAAACGCCTACGAGCAGTACTTC,CASRGGNAYEQYF
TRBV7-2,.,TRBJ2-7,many,TGTGCCAGCAGCCTCCCGACAGGCCGGGGCGCGGGGATTGGGATCTACGAGCAGTACTTC,CASSLPTGRGAGIGIYEQYF
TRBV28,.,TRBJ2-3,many,TGTGCCAGCAGCCCTAGAGGTCTTGTCACATCCCGGGGCGCAGATACGCAGTATTTT,CASSPRGLVTSRGADTQYF
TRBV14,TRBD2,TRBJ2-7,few,TGTGCCAGCAGCCAAGATGTCCTGGCGGGAGGGTCATTCTACGAGCAGTACTTC,CASSQDVLAGGSFYEQYF
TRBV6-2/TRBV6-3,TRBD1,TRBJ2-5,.,TGTGCCAGCAGTTACTCGAGGACAGGGCTCGTCGAGGCCCAGTACTTC,CASSYSRTGLVEAQYF
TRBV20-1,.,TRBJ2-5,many,TGCAGTGCCCACCAGGGCGAAGTACAGACCCAGTACTTC,CSAHQGEVQTQYF
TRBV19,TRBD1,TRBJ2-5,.,TGTGCCAGTAGTATCTCCAATCAGGGGGCTGGAGAGACCCAGTACTTC,CASSISNQGAGETQYF
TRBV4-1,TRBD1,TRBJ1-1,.,TGCGCCAGCAGCCTCGTCGGACAGGGGGGCACTGAAGCTTTCTTT,CASSLVGQGGTEAFF
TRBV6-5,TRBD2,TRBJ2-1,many,TGTGCCAGCAGTTACTCGAGGGGACTAGCGGGAGAGCATGAGCAGTTCTTC,CASSYSRGLAGEHEQFF
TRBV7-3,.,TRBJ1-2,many,TGTGCCAGCAGCCCCCAACGGGGTCGACCGGATGGCTACACCTTC,CASSPQRGRPDGYTF
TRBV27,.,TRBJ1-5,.,TGTGCCAGCCGAAGGGCGGGTGATCAGCCCCAGCATTTT,CASRRAGDQPQHF
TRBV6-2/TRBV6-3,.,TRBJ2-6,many,TGTGCCAGCAGTTACTCGAACTTAGGGGCCAACGTCCTGACTTTC,CASSYSNLGANVLTF
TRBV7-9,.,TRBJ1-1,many,TGTGCCAGCAGCTCTCAGGGAGTCAACACTGAAGCTTTCTTT,CASSSQGVNTEAFF
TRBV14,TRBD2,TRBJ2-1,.,TGTGCCAGCAGCCCTTGGACTAGCGGGAGGGCTTACAATGAGCAGTTCTTC,CASSPWTSGRAYNEQFF
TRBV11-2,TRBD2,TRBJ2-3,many,TGTGCCAGCAGGGAAGCGGGAAGGGGCACAGATACGCAGTATTTT,CASREAGRGTDTQYF
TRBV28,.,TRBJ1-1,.,TGTGCCAGCAGTTTGGCGACAGAGCACCTCAACACTGAAGCTTTCTTT,CASSLATEHLNTEAFF
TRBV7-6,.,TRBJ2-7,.,TGTGCCAGCAGCTTTGACCAGGTTGCCTACGAGCAGTACTTC,CASSFDQVAYEQYF
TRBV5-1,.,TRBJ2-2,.,TGCGCCAGCAGGCTAACAGAGACCGGGGAGCTGTTTTTT,CASRLTETGELFF
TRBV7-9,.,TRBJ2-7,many,TGTGCCAGCAGCTTGGGGGACCCCTACGAGCAGTACTTC,CASSLGDPYEQYF
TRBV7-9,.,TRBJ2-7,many,TGTGCCAGCAGTCCCCGGGACGAGCAGTACTTC,CASSPRDEQYF
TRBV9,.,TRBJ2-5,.,TGTGCCAGCAGCGGGATTACAGAGACCCAGTACTTC,CASSGITETQYF
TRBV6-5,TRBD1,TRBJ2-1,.,TGTGCCAGCAGTTATTCTCGTACAGGGGGAAATGAGCAGTTCTTC,CASSYSRTGGNEQFF
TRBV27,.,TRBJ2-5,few,TGTGCCAGCAGTTTATCTGTAAGAGAGACCCAGTACTTC,CASSLSVRETQYF
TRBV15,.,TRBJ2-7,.,TGTGCCACCAGCAGAGATCAAGTTGGCGAGCAGTACTTC,CATSRDQVGEQYF
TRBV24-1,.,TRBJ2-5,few,TGTGCCACCAGTGTCAGTCTGGGGGAAGAGACCCAGTACTTC,CATSVSLGEETQYF
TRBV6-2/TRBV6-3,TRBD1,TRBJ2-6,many,TGTGCCAGCAGTCATACCCCACAGGGGGGCCCTGGGGCCAACGTCCTGACTTTC,CASSHTPQGGPGANVLTF
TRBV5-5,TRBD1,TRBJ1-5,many,TGTGCCAGCAGCTCCATAATGGACAGGGGGTATCAGCCCCAGCATTTT,CASSSIMDRGYQPQHF
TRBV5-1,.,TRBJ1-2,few,TGCGCCAGCAGCTTAGGCCTGGAGGGAGGCTACACCTTC,CASSLGLEGGYTF
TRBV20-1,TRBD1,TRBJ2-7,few,TGCAGTGCTAGAGAGGGGGGACAGGGCTACGAGCAGTACTTC,CSAREGGQGYEQYF
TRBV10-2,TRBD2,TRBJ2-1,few,TGCGCCAGCAGCCCGGGACTACGGGTTTTTTATGAGCAGTTCTTC,CASSPGLRVFYEQFF
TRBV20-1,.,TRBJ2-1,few,TGCAGTGCTACCGACAAGAGGGGCGGGCGTCCAGAGCAGTTCTTC,CSATDKRGGRPEQFF
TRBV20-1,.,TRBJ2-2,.,TGCAGTGCTAGATCCCTAGCGAGAGTGTCCGGGGAGCTGTTTTTT,CSARSLARVSGELFF
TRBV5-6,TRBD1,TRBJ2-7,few,TGTGCCAGCAGCTTGGGTCGGGACAGCTCCTACGAGCAGTACTTC,CASSLGRDSSYEQYF
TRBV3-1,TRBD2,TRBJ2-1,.,TGTGCCAGCAGCGTAGGGAGCGGGACGTACAATAAGCAGTTCTTC,CASSVGSGTYNKQFF
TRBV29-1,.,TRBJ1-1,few,TGCAGCGTTGAAAGACGGGCTGAAGCTTTCTTT,CSVERRAEAFF
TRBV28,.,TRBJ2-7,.,TGTGCCAGCAGTTTTATGGGAGGCGGTTTAAGTGAGCAGTACTTC,CASSFMGGGLSEQYF
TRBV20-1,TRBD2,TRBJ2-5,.,TGCAGTGCCCCTCGGGTAGCGGGAGGGCCGAGAGAGACCCAGTACTTC,CSAPRVAGGPRETQYF
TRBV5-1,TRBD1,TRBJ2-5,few,TGCGCCAGCAGCAAAAGACAGGGGGCCCCCGAAGAGACCCAGTACTTC,CASSKRQGAPEETQYF
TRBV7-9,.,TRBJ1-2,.,TGTGCCAGCAGCTTAATCAGAATGGGTTATGGCTACACCTTC,CASSLIRMGYGYTF
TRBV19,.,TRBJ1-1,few,TGTGCCAGTAGTGCCCAAGGCGCGAACACTGAAGCTTTCTTT,CASSAQGANTEAFF
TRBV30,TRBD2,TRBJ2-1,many,TGTGCCTGGAGTATGGGGGAGGGCGATGAGCAGTTCTTC,CAWSMGEGDEQFF